The T cell receptor (beta chain) described here comes from a study of tumor-infiltrating lymphocytes in primary liver carcinoma. Across the study: Samples returned roughly 3.5 to 7.5 million productive TCRbeta reads, a yield that was similar across tissue types.

The CDR3 spans 18 residues. V was pared by 4 bases and J by 13 bases, with 34 bases between. The germline CDR1 and CDR2 sequences are SGHAT and FQNNGV. About this clonotype: The antigen remains unidentified.

The input was 500 ng total RNA; TCR beta cDNA was made from it with a constant-region primer. ARM-PCR was slightly modified, and three nested multiplex PCR rounds with it gave rise to the TCR beta libraries. PCR rounds one and two used TRBV1-TRBV30 forward primers with a C-beta reverse primer for around 9 cycles each. TCRdb fed the multiplex PCR reads into MiXCR, producing one record per CDR3 protein. The data contain some 50,000 distinct CDR3 sequences, roughly 70% of them singletons. From about 19-30 mg of unsorted bulk tissue, DNA and RNA were co-extracted together. Study results and limitations: Only about 7.5-25% of top clones spanned all five tumor regions. The study found tumor-adjacent and tumor-blood pairs overlapped less than tumor region pairs.

The sequenced sample was liver tumor tissue from sampling region 5. Subset specified: tumor region T5, tumor centre. This receptor was taken from a middle-aged man with primary liver carcinoma and hepatitis B virus infection. The gene calls are TRBV11-2 and TRBJ1-2; a weak D match, TRBD1 (6 bases). The CDR3 nucleotides read TGTGCCAGCAGCTCACTGGCCGGGACGGGGGGCCTTTTCTATGGCAGCACCTTC. Its protein product is CASSSLAGTGGLFYGSTF.